This T cell receptor beta chain originates from a study of blood T cell repertoires in COVID-19. Study-wide background: The cDNA or gDNA used as material had been derived from T cells, B-cell-depleted T cells, or PBMCs.

With 4 bases clipped from V and 5 bases from J, the junction kept 7 bases outside the gene matches. The germline V gene encodes CDR1 SGHNT and CDR2 YYREEE (reference sequence). This CDR3 comprises 15 residues. Clones were read by immunoSEQ multiplex PCR, and TCRdb kept only the in-frame ones, dropping some. Among about 350,000 clones listed, about nine tenths were seen once. The sequence was obtained from a woman under 40 who had been exposed to COVID-19. The chain links TRBV5-4 to TRBJ2-2; TRBD2 aligns across 8 bases. What was sequenced was PBMCs or T cells enriched from blood (not recorded which). Here the CDR3 DNA reads TGTGCCAGCAGCCCTCTAGCGGGTGAGACCGGGGAGCTGTTTTTT. Residues: CASSPLAGETGELFF.